The rows below give T cell receptor beta chains drawn from one sample of a study of beta chain features in type 1 diabetes. Sequenced by immunoSEQ multiplex PCR; TCRdb stores in-frame clones only, minus some. The sample has around 280,000 clones; around 16% are singletons. The sample consisted of naive CD4+ T cells from blood. The origin of the receptors is a man between 18 and 35 years old with type 1 diabetes. The CDR3 runs from the conserved cysteine through the conserved F or W. D genes are given only for firm matches. Clone sizes are given selectively: once, few, many, or a class where the clone is expanded.

V gene,J gene,clone size,D gene,CDR3 DNA,CDR3 protein
TRBV7-2,TRBJ2-1,few,TRBD1,TGTGCCAGCAGCCGGACAGGCAATGAGCAGTTCTTC,CASSRTGNEQFF
TRBV30,TRBJ2-1,NA,TRBD2,TGTGCCTGGAGTGTACTCGGCGGGAGGGCCCATGAGCAGTTCTTC,CAWSVLGGRAHEQFF
TRBV2,TRBJ2-7,few,NA,TGTGCCAGCAGTGAATGGGGCAGCGGGTACGAGCAGTACTTC,CASSEWGSGYEQYF
TRBV18,TRBJ2-1,NA,NA,TGTGCCAGCTCACCAGGAGCCGGAGAGCAGTTCTTC,CASSPGAGEQFF
TRBV29-1,TRBJ2-1,NA,TRBD2,TGCAGCTTGATAGTACGCGGTAGCGGGATGTACAATGAGCAGTTCTTC,CSLIVRGSGMYNEQFF
TRBV18,TRBJ1-5,NA,NA,TGTGCCAGCTCAACAGGGCAGAGCAATCAGCCCCAGCATTTT,CASSTGQSNQPQHF
TRBV11-2,TRBJ2-5,few,TRBD2,TGTGCCAGCAGCCGTATGGAGCGGGGGATAAAAGAGACCCAGTACTTC,CASSRMERGIKETQYF
TRBV4-1,TRBJ2-1,few,TRBD1,TGCGCCAGCACCTTCTCCGGGACAGGGGACAATGAGCAGTTCTTC,CASTFSGTGDNEQFF
TRBV5-6,TRBJ1-5,NA,TRBD1,TGTGCCAGCAGCCGGGACAGGGGTCAGCCCCAGCATTTT,CASSRDRGQPQHF
TRBV6-1,TRBJ2-1,few,TRBD2,TGTGCCAGCAGTGAGGCGGGAGGGCCCAGGCGGGAGCAGTTCTTC,CASSEAGGPRREQFF